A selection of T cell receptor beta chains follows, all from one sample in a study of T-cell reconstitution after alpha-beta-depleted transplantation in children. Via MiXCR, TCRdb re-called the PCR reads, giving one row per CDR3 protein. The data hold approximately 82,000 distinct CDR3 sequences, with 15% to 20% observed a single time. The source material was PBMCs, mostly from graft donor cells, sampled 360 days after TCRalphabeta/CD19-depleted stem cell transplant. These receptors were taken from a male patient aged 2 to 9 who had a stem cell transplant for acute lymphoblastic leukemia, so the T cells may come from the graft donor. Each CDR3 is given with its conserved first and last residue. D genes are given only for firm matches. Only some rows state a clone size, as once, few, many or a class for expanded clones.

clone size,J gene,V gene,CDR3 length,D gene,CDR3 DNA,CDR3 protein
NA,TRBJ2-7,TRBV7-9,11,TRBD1,TGTGCCAGCAGCCCGGACAGGGCCCACGACTTC,CASSPDRAHDF
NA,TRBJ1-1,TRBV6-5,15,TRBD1,TGTGCCAGCAGTTCTTTGACAGGGGCGAACACTGAAGCTTTCTTT,CASSSLTGANTEAFF
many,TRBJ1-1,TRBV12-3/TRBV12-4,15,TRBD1,TGTGCCAGCAGTTTATCGGACAGGGGGTTTACTGAAGCTTTCTTT,CASSLSDRGFTEAFF
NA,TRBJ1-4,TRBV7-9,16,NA,TGTGCCAGCAGCTCCCGCCGGTTGGGGCAAGGGGAAAAACTGTTTTTT,CASSSRRLGQGEKLFF
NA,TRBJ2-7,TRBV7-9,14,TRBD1,TGTGCCAGCAGCAGTCCGGACAGGGCCCACGAGCAGTACTTC,CASSSPDRAHEQYF
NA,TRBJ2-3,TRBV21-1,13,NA,TGTGCCAGCAGCATAAGACTGGCAGATACGCAGTATTTT,CASSIRLADTQYF
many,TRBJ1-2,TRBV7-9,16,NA,TGTGCCAGCAGCCCGGTATCCTACTCCGGGGGCGCGGGCTACACCTTC,CASSPVSYSGGAGYTF
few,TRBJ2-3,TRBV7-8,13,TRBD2,TGTGCCAGCAGCTCTAGCGGGAGGCCCACGCAGTATTTT,CASSSSGRPTQYF
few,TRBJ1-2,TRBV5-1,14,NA,TGCGCCAGCAGCTTGGAGGGGGGGTCCTATGGCTACACCTTC,CASSLEGGSYGYTF
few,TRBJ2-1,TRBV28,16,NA,TGTGCCAGCAGAGACCCAATGGTGCTCCCCTACAATGAGCAGTTCTTC,CASRDPMVLPYNEQFF
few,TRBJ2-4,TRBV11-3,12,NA,TGTGCCAGCAGCCGCGGAGAAAACATTCAGTACTTC,CASSRGENIQYF
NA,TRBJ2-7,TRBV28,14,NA,TGTGCCAGCAGTTTGGCGCGTCCGAGCTACGAGCAGTACTTC,CASSLARPSYEQYF